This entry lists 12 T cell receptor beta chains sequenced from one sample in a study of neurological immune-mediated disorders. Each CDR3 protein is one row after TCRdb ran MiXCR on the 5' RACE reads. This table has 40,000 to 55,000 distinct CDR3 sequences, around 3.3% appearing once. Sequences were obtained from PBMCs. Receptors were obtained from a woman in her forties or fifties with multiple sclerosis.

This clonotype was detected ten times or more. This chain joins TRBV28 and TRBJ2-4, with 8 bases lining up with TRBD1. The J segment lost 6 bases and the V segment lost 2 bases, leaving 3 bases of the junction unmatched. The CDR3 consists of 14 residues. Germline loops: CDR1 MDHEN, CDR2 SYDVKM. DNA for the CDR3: TGTGCCAGCAGTTTACAGGGGGCGGTAAACATTCAGTACTTC. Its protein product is CASSLQGAVNIQYF.

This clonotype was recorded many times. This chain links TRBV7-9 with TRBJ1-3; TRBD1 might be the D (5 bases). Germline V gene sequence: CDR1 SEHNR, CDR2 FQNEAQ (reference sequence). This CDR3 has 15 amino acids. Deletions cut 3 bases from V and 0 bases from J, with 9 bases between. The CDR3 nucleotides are TGTGCCAGCAGCTTCCAGGGCCCCTCTGGAAACACCATATATTTT. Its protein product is CASSFQGPSGNTIYF.

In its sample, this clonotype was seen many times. The CDR3 here is CASSPRTGNSPLHF. As DNA, the CDR3 is TGTGCCAGCAGCCCGAGGACAGGGAATTCACCCCTCCACTTT. V is TRBV3-1 and J is TRBJ1-6; 8 bases fit TRBD1. CDR1 is LGHDT and CDR2 is YNNKEL in the germline V gene (reference sequence). CDR3 size: 14 residues. The ends lost 4 bases at V and 7 bases at J; junction bases unmatched: 3.

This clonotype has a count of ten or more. The CDR3 DNA is TGTGCCAGCAGCTGGGCCGGGACAGGCTCCTATGGCTACACCTTC. Encoded protein: CASSWAGTGSYGYTF. The chain carries TRBV5-5 and TRBJ1-2; 8 bases match TRBD1. This CDR3 region has 15 residues. The trim removed 3 bases at V and 4 bases at J, leaving 8 bases unmatched. Looked up from germline, CDR1 is SGHKS and CDR2 is YYEKEE (reference sequence).

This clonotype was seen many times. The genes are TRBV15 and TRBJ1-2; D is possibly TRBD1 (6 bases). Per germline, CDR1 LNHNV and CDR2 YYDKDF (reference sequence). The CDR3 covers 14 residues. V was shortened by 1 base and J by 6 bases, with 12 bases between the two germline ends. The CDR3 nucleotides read TGTGCCACCAGCAGAGGCGGGACATATGATGGCTACACCTTC. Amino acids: CATSRGGTYDGYTF. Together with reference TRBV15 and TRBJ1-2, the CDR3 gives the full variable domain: DAMVIQNPRYQVTQFGKPVTLSCSQTLNHNVMYWYQQKSSQAPKLLFHYYDKDFNNEADTPDNFQSRRPNTSFCFLDIRSPGLGDTAMYLCATSRGGTYDGYTFGSGTRLTVV.

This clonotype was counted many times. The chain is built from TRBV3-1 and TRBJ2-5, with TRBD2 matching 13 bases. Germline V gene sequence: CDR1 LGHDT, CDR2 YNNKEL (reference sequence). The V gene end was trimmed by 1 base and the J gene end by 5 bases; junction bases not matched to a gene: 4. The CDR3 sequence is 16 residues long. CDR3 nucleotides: TGTGCCAGCAGCCAAGCGGGACTAGCGGGGCGGGAGACCCAGTACTTC. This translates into CASSQAGLAGRETQYF.

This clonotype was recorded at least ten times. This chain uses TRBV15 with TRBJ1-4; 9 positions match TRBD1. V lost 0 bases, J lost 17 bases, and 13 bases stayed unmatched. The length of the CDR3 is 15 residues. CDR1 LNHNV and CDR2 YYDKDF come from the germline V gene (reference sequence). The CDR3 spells CATSRDNGRTGAAFF. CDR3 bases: TGTGCCACCAGCAGAGATAACGGGAGGACAGGGGCGGCTTTTTTT. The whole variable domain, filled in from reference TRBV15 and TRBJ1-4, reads DAMVIQNPRYQVTQFGKPVTLSCSQTLNHNVMYWYQQKSSQAPKLLFHYYDKDFNNEADTPDNFQSRRPNTSFCFLDIRSPGLGDTAMYLCATSRDNGRTGAAFFGSGTQLSVL.

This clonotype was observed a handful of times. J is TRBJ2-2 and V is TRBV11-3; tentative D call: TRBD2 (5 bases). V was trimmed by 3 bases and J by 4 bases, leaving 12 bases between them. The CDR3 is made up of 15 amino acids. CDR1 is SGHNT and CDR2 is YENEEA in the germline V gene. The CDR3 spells CASSLRASGTGELFF. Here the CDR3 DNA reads TGTGCCAGCAGCTTGCGGGCCTCGGGCACCGGGGAGCTGTTTTTT.

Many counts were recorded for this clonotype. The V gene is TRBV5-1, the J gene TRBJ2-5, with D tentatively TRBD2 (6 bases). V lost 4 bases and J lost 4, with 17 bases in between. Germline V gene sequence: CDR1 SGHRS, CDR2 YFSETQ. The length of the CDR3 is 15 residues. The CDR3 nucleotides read TGCGCCAGCAGCCAACAGAACCCGCGGGGAGAGACCCAGTACTTC. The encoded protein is CASSQQNPRGETQYF.

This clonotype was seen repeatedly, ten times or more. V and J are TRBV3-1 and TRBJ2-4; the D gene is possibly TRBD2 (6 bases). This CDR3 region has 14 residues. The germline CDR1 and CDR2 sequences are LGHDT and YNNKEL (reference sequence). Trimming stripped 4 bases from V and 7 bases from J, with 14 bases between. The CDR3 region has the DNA TGTGCCAGCAGCCCTCTGGGGGGTTCGAACATTCAGTACTTC. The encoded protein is CASSPLGGSNIQYF. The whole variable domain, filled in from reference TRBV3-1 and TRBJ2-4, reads DTAVSQTPKYLVTQMGNDKSIKCEQNLGHDTMYWYKQDSKKFLKIMFSYNNKELIINETVPNRFSPKSPDKAHLNLHINSLELGDSAVYFCASSPLGGSNIQYFGAGTRLSVL.

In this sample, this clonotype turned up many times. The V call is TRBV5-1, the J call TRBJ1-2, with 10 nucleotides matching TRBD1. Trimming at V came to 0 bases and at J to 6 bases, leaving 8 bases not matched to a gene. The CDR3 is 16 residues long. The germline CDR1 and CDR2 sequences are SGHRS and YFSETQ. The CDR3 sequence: CASSLEADRGNNGYTF. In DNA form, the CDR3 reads TGCGCCAGCAGCTTGGAAGCGGACAGGGGGAACAATGGCTACACCTTC. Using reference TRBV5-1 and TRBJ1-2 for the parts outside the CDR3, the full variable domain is KAGVTQTPRYLIKTRGQQVTLSCSPISGHRSVSWYQQTPGQGLQFLFEYFSETQRNKGNFPGRFSGRQFSNSRSEMNVSTLELGDSALYLCASSLEADRGNNGYTFGSGTRLTVV.

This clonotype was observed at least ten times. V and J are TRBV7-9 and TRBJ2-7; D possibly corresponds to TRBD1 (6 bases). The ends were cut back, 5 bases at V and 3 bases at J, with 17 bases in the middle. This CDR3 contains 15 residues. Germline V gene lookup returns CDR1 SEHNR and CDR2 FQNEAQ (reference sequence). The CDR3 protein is CASSPGGLGIYEQYF. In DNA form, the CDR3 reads TGTGCCAGCAGCCCTGGGGGCCTAGGGATCTACGAGCAGTACTTC.